This entry concerns a single TCR beta chain. The sample comes from a study of blood T cell repertoires in COVID-19. Background on the study: COVID-19 samples from acute and convalescent phases originated in the United States, Italy and Spain. Sources were T cells, B-cell-depleted T cells, or PBMCs; the material itself was cDNA or gDNA.

The germline gives CDR1 SGHAT, CDR2 FQNNGV. This CDR3 has 15 residues. V gave up 8 bases and J gave up 4 bases; unmatched junction bases: 9. Per the original methods: The authors estimated nucleated cell counts from reference gene primer amplification. The repertoire was sequenced with immunoSEQ multiplex PCR; TCRdb's copy has only in-frame clones and lacks some. V and J calls and clone size are as listed in that table; D and trimming were resolved from the DNA. The data hold 180,000 or so clones, with 70% to 90% observed a single time. The receptor's source is an elderly woman with acute or convalescent COVID-19. The sample consisted of peripheral blood. V and J are TRBV11-2 and TRBJ2-7, with 12 bases aligning to TRBD1. CDR3 DNA sequence: TGTGCCAGCGGAATCCGGGACAGGGGGCCGTACGAGCAGTACTTC. This sequence encodes CASGIRDRGPYEQYF. The full variable domain, with the rest looked up from reference TRBV11-2 and TRBJ2-7, is EAGVAQSPRYKIIEKRQSVAFWCNPISGHATLYWYQQILGQGPKLLIQFQNNGVVDDSQLPKDRFSAERLKGVDSTLKIQPAKLEDSAVYLCASGIRDRGPYEQYFGPGTRLTVT.